The present T cell receptor beta chain was sequenced within a study of cytotoxic CD8 clonotypes in ibrutinib-treated CLL. Study as a whole: Per sample, productive templates averaged 255,043 and productive rearrangements averaged 94,082.

Details on this clone: Its antigen is unidentified.

Profiled with immunoSEQ multiplex PCR; TCRdb holds only in-frame clones, not every one. The table has about 140,000 clones, approximately 75% seen once. Study-wide results and caveats: Clonality increased at ibrutinib response and stayed stable in sustained remission. At progression, however, it fell back toward baseline.

The CDR3 sequence is 14 residues long. With 6 bases removed from V and 4 bases from J, the gap between germline ends came to 13 bases. CDR1 and CDR2 (germline): MDHEN, SYDVKM. The material sequenced was PBMCs, taken after 12 months of ibrutinib treatment. The origin of this receptor is a human donor with chronic lymphocytic leukemia. The gene calls are TRBV28 and TRBJ1-5; no firm D call. CDR3 DNA: TGTGCCAGCAGACCGGGCCAATTTAATCAGCCCCAGCATTTT. This encodes CASRPGQFNQPQHF.